Detailed here is one TCR beta chain. The sample comes from a study of blood T cell repertoires in COVID-19. Across the study: Samples came from the United States, Italy and Spain, spanning acute and convalescent COVID-19. Sources were T cells, B-cell-depleted T cells, or PBMCs; the material itself was cDNA or gDNA.

Original handling: Reference gene primer amplification gave nucleated cell count estimates. Data came from immunoSEQ multiplex PCR; TCRdb stores just in-frame clones and leaves some out. V, J and clone size reflect that table, while D and trimming were determined from the DNA. The sample yields 55,000 to 85,000 clones, around 87% seen once. CDR1 is GTSNPN, CDR2 SVGIG, per germline (reference sequence). This CDR3 is built from 15 residues. V was clipped by 3 bases and J by 2 bases, with 14 bases between them. The clonotype was recovered from a woman aged 18-35 years with acute or convalescent COVID-19. The sequenced sample consisted of peripheral blood. The chain has TRBV30 and TRBJ2-1; no clear D gene. In DNA, the CDR3 is TGTGCCTGGAGCTACCTTCCGTACCCCTACAATGAGCAGTTCTTC. As protein: CAWSYLPYPYNEQFF.